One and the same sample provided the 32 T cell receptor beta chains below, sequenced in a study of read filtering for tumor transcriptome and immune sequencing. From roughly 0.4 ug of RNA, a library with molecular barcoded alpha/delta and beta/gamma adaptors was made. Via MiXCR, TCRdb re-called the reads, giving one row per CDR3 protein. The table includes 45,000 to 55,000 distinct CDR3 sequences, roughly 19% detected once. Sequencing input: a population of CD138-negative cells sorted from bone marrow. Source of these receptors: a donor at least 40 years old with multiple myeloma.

The CDR3 spells CASSLGLAGADTQYF. The CDR3 DNA reads TGTGCCAGCAGCTTAGGCCTAGCGGGTGCAGATACGCAGTATTTT. The chain joins TRBV7-2 to TRBJ2-3; the match to TRBD2 covers 8 bases. In germline, CDR1 is SGHTA, CDR2 FQGNSA. There are 15 residues in the CDR3. The J segment lost 4 bases and the V segment lost 1 base, leaving 4 bases of the junction unmatched. Combining the CDR3 with reference TRBV7-2 and TRBJ2-3 gives the whole variable domain GAGVSQSPSNKVTEKGKDVELRCDPISGHTALYWYRQSLGQGLEFLIYFQGNSAPDKSGLPSDRFSAERTGGSVSTLTIQRTQQEDSAVYLCASSLGLAGADTQYFGPGTRLTVL.

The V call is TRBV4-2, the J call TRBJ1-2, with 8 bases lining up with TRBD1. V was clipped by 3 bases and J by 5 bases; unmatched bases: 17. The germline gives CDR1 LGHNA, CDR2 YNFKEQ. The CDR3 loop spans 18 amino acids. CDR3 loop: CASSQPPGGQGNTYGYTF. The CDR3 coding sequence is TGTGCCAGCAGCCAGCCCCCCGGAGGACAGGGCAATACGTATGGCTACACCTTC.

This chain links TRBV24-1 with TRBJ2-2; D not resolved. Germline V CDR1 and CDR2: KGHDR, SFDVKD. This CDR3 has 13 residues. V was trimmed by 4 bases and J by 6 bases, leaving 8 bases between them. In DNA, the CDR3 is TGTGCCACCAGTGACCCCCCCGCCGGGGAGCTGTTTTTT. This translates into CATSDPPAGELFF.

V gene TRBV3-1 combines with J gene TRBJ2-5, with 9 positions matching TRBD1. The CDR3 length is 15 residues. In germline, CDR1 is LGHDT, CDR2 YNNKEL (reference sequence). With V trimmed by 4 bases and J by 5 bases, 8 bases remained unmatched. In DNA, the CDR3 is TGTGCCAGCAGCCCAGGGGACAGGGAACGGGAGACCCAGTACTTC. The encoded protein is CASSPGDRERETQYF.

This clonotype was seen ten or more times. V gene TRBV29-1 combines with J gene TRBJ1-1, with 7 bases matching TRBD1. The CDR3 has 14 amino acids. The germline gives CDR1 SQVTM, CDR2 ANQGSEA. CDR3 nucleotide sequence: TGCAGTGCCTCCAAGGGCAGGGGGTTTGGTGAAGCTTTCTTT. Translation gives CSASKGRGFGEAFF.

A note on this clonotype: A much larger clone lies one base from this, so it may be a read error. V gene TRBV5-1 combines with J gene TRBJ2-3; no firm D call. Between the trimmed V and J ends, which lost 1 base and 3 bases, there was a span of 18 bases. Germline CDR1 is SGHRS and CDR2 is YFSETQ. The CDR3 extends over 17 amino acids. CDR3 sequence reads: CASSLNVLRQRTDTQYF. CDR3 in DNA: TGCGCCAGCAGCTTGAACGTTTTGCGGCAGAGAACAGATACGCAGTATTTT.

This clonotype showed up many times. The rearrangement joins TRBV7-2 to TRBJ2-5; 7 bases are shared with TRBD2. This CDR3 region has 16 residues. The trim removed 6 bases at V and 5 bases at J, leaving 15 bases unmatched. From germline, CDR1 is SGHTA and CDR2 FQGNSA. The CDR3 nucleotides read TGTGCCAGCAGACCCTTTGGGAGGGAGAGGAATGAGACCCAGTACTTC. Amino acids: CASRPFGRERNETQYF.

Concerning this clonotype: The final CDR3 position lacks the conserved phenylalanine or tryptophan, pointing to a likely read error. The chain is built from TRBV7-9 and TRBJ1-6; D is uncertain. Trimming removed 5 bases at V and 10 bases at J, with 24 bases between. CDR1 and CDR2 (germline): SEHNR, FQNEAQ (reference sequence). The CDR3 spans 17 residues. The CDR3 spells CASSPVVERPIDSPLHL. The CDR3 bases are TGTGCCAGCAGCCCGGTCGTCGAGAGACCTATAGACTCACCCCTCCACCTT.

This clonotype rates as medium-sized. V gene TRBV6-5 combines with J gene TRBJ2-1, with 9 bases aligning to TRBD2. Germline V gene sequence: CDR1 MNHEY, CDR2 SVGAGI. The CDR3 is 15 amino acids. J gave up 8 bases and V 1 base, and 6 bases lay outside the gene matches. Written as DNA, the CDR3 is TGTGCCAGCAGTTACTTAGCGGGAGACAGCCATGAGCAGTTCTTC. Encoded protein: CASSYLAGDSHEQFF.

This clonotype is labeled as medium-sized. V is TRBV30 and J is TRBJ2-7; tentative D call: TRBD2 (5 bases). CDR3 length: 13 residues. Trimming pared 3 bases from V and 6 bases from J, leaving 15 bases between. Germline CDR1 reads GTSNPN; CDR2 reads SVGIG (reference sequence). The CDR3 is CAWSAGRLAEQYF. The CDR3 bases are TGTGCCTGGAGCGCCGGTCGTCTAGCCGAGCAGTACTTC. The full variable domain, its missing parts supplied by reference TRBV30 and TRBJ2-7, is SQTIHQWPATLVQPVGSPLSLECTVEGTSNPNLYWYRQAAGRGLQLLFYSVGIGQISSEVPQNLSASRPQDRQFILSSKKLLLSDSGFYLCAWSAGRLAEQYFGPGTRLTVT.

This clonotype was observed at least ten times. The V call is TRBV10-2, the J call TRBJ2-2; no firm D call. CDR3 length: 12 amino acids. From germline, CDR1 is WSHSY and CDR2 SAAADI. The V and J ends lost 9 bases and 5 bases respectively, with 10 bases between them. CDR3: CASIDLTGELFF. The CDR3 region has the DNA TGCGCCAGTATTGATTTAACCGGGGAGCTGTTTTTT.

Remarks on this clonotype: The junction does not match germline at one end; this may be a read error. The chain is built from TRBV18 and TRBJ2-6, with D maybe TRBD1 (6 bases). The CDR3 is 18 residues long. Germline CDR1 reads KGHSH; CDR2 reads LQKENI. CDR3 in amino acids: CASLPGQMRGSGANVLTF. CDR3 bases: TGTGCCAGCTTACCAGGACAGATGAGGGGCTCTGGGGCCAACGTCCTGACTTTC.

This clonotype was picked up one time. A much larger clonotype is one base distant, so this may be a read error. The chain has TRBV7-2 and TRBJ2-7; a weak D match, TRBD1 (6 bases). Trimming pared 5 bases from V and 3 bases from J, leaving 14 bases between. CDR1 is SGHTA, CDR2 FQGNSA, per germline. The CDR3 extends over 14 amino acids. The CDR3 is CASSHTGNHYEQYF. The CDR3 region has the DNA TGTGCCAGCAGCCATACAGGGAATCACTACGAGCAGTACTTC. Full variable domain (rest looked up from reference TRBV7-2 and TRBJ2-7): GAGVSQSPSNKVTEKGKDVELRCDPISGHTALYWYRQSLGQGLEFLIYFQGNSAPDKSGLPSDRFSAERTGGSVSTLTIQRTQQEDSAVYLCASSHTGNHYEQYFGPGTRLTVT.

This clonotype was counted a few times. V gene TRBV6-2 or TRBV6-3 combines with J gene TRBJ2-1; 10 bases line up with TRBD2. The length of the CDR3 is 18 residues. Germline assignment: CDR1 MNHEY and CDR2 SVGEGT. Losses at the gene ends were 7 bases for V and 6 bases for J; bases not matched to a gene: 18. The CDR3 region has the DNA TGTGCCAGCACCCAACAGGGTAGGGGACTAGCGACGAGCAATGAGCAGTTCTTC. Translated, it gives CASTQQGRGLATSNEQFF.

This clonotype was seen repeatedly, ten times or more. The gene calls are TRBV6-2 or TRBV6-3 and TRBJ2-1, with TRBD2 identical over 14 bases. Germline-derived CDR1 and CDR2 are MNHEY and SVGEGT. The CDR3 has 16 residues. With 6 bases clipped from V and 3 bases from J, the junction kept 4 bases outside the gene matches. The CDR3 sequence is CASRPGLAGDYNEQFF. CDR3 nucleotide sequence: TGTGCCAGCAGGCCGGGACTAGCGGGAGACTACAATGAGCAGTTCTTC.

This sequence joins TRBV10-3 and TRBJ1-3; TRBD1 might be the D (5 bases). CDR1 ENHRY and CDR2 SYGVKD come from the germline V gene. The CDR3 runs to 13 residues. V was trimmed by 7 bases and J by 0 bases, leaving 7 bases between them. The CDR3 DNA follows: TGTGCCATCATGGGGGACTCTGGAAACACCATATATTTT. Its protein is CAIMGDSGNTIYF.

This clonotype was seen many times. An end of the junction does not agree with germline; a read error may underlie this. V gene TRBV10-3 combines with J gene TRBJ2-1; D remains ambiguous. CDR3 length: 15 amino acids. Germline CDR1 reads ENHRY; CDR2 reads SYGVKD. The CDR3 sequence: CTISESTSYHNEQFF. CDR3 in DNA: TGTACCATCAGTGAGTCCACCAGTTACCACAATGAGCAGTTCTTC.

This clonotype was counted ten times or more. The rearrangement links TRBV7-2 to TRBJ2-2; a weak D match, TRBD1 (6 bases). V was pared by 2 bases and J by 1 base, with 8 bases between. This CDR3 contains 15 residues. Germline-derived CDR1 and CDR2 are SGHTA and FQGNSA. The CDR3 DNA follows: TGTGCCAGCAGCTTATTAGGGGGGAACACCGGGGAGCTGTTTTTT. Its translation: CASSLLGGNTGELFF.

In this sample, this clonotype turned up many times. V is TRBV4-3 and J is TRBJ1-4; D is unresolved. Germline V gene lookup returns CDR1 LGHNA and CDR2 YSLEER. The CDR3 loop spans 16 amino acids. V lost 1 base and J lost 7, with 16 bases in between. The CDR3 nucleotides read TGCGCCAGCAGCCAAGGGAGCCCCCTCGAAGGTGAAAAACTGTTTTTT. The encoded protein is CASSQGSPLEGEKLFF.

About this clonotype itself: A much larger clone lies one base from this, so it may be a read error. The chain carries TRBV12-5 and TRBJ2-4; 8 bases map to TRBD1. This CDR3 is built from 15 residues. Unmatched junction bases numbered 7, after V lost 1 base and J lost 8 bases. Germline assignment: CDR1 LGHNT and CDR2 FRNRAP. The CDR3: CASGLAGQVSDIQYF. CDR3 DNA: TGTGCTAGTGGTTTGGCGGGACAGGTCTCGGACATTCAGTACTTC.

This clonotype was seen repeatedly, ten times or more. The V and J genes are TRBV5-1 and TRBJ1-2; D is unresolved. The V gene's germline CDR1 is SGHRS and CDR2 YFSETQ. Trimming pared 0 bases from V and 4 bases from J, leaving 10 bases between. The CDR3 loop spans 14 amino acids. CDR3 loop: CASSLARYSYGYTF. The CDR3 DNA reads TGCGCCAGCAGCTTGGCGAGGTATTCCTATGGCTACACCTTC. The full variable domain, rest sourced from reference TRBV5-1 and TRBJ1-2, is KAGVTQTPRYLIKTRGQQVTLSCSPISGHRSVSWYQQTPGQGLQFLFEYFSETQRNKGNFPGRFSGRQFSNSRSEMNVSTLELGDSALYLCASSLARYSYGYTFGSGTRLTVV.

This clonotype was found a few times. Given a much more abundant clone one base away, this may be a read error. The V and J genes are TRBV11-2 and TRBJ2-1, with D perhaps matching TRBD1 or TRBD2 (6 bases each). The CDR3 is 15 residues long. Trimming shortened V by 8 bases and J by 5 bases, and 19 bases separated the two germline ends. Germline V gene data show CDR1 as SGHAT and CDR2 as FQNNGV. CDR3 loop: CASGSVRGDNNEQFF. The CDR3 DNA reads TGTGCCAGCGGCTCCGTGAGGGGGGATAACAATGAGCAGTTCTTC.

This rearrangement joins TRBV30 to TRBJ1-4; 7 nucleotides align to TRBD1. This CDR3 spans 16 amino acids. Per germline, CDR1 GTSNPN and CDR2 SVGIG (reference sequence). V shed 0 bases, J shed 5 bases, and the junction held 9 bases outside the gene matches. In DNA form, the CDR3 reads TGTGCCTGGAGTGTAACAGGGGCCCCGGGGAATGAAAAACTGTTTTTT. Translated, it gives CAWSVTGAPGNEKLFF.

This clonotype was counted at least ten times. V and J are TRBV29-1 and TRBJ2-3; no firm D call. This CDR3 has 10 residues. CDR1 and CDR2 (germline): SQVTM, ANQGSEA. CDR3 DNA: TGCAGTATGAATATGGATACGCAGTATTTT. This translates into CSMNMDTQYF.

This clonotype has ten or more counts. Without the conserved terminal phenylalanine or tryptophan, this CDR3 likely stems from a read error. CDR3 region: CSVAANIGPIRGYTS. The CDR3 DNA sequence: TGCAGCGTTGCCGCAAATATCGGGCCCATACGCGGCTACACCTCC. The chain joins TRBV29-1 to TRBJ1-2; no definite D call. The germline V gene encodes CDR1 SQVTM and CDR2 ANQGSEA. This CDR3 has 15 amino acids. Trimming removed 4 bases at V and 8 bases at J, with 23 bases between.

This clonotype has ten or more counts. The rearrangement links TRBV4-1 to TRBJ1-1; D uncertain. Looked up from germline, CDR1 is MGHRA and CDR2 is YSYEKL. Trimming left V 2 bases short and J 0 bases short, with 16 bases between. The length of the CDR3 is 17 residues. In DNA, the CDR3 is TGCGCCAGCAGCCAATCGAATTCGGACCCCATGAACACTGAAGCTTTCTTT. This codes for CASSQSNSDPMNTEAFF.

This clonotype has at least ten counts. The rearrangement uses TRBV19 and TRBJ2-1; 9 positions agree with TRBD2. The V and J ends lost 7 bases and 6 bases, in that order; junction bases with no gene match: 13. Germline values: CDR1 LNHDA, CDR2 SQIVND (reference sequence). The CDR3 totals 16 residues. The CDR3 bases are TGTGCCAGTAATTCACGGGGTCTAGCGGGAATCAATGAGCAGTTCTTC. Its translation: CASNSRGLAGINEQFF.

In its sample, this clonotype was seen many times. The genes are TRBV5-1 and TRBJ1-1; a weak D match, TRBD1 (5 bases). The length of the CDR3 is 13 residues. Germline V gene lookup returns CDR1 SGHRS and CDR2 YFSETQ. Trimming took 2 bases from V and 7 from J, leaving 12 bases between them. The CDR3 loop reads CASSFGDSYEAFF. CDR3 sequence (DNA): TGCGCCAGCAGCTTCGGAGACAGCTATGAAGCTTTCTTT.

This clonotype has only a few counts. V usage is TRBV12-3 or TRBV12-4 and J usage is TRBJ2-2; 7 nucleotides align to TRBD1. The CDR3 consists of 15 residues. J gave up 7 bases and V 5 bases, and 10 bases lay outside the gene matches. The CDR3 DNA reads TGTGCCAGCAGTGGAATAGGACAGGTAGACGGGGAGCTGTTTTTT. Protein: CASSGIGQVDGELFF.

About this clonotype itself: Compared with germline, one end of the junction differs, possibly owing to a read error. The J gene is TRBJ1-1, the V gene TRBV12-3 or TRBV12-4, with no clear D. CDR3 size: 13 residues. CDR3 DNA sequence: TGTGCCATCAGTTTAGAGGTAGGCGCTGTAGCTTTCTTT. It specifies CAISLEVGAVAFF.

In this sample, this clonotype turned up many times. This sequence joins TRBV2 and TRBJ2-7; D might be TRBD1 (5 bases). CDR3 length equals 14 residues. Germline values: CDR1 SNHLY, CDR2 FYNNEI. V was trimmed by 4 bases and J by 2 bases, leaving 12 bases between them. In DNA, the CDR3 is TGTGCCAGCAGTGCAGGGCAGGGTCCCTACGAGCAGTACTTC. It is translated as CASSAGQGPYEQYF.

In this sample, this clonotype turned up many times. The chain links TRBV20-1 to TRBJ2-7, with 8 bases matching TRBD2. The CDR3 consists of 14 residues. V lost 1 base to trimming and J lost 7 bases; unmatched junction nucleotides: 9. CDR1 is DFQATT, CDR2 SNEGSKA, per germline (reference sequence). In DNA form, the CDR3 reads TGCAGTGCTAGAGTTCCCGGGGGGGTAGTGGAGCAGTACTTC. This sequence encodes CSARVPGGVVEQYF.